The entry that follows covers one T cell receptor (beta chain) sequence. Distinct nucleotide sequences in the sample also encode this CDR3. With 0 bases clipped from V and 5 bases from J, the junction kept 5 bases outside the gene matches. Germline CDR1 reads SGHNT; CDR2 reads YYREEE (reference sequence). The CDR3 length is 15 residues. Caucasian adults residing in Nashville, Tennessee made up all the donors. Authors' processing steps: Filtering differed because ImmunoSEQ produced junction-only sequences that carried no quality scores. The protocol was immunoSEQ multiplex PCR, while the TCRdb copy is restricted to in-frame clones and leaves out a portion. D and trimming were read from the DNA, whereas the V and J calls and clone size are those reported in that table. The sample lists 2 million to 2.5 million clones, 85% to 95% occurring once. These data originate in a study of shared clonotypes between healthy human individuals. Study in general: Donors had three CD4 naive, three CD4 memory, two CD8 naive and one CD8 memory plate apiece.

V gene TRBV5-4 combines with J gene TRBJ2-5; 9 positions agree with TRBD2. Material for sequencing was naive CD4+ T cells from PBMCs. Subset reported: CD45RA+ positively selected. The receptor comes from a man between 18 and 35 years old in good health. Some clones in this sample may be carry-over from other donors' samples. CDR3 residues: CASSLGLAGRETQYF. The CDR3 DNA reads as TGTGCCAGCAGCTTGGGGCTAGCGGGAAGGGAGACCCAGTACTTC.